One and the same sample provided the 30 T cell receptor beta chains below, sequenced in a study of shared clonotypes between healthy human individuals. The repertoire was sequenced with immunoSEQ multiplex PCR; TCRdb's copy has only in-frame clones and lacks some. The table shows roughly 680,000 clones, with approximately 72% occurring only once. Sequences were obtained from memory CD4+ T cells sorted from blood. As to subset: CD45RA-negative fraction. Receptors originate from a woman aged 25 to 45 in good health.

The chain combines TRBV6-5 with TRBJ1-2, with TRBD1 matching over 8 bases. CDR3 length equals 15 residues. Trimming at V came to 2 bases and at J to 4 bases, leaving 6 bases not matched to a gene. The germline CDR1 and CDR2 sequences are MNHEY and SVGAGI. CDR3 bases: TGTGCCAGCAGTTACGGGGGACAGGACTCCTATGGCTACACCTTC. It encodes CASSYGGQDSYGYTF.

CDR3 sequence: CASRHRDRDYEQYF. The CDR3 DNA reads TGTGCCAGCAGGCACCGGGACAGGGACTACGAGCAGTACTTC. The J gene is TRBJ2-7, the V gene TRBV6-5; 9 bases line up with TRBD1. Germline trimming cut 6 bases from V and 3 bases from J; bases unmatched to any gene: 6. Germline values: CDR1 MNHEY, CDR2 SVGAGI. The length of the CDR3 is 14 residues.

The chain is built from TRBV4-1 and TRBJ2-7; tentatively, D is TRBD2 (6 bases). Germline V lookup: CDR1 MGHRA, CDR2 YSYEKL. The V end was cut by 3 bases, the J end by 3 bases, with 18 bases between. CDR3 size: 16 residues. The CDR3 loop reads CASSHGDTRRVYEQYF. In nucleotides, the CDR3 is TGCGCCAGCAGCCACGGAGATACGAGGAGGGTCTACGAGCAGTACTTC.

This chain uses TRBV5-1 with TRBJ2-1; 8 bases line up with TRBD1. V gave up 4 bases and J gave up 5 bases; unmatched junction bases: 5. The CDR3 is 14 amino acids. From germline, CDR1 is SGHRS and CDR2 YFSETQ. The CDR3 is CASSVQGANNEQFF. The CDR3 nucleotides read TGCGCCAGCAGCGTCCAGGGGGCGAACAATGAGCAGTTCTTC.

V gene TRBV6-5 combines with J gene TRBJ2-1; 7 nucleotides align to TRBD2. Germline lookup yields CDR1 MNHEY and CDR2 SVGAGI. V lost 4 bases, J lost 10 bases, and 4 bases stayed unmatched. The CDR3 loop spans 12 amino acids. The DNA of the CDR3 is TGTGCCAGCAGTTCTTATAGCGGGGAGCAGTTCTTC. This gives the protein CASSSYSGEQFF.

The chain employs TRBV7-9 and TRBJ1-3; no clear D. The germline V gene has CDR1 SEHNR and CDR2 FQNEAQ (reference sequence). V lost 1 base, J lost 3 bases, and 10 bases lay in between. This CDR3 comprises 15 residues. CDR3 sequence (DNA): TGTGCCAGCAGCTTAGTTCTCCAGTTTGGAAACACCATATATTTT. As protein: CASSLVLQFGNTIYF.

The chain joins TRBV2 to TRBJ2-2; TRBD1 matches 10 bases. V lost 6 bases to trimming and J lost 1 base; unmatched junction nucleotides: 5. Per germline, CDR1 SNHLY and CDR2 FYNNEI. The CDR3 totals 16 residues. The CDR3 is CASRPGQGGNTGELFF. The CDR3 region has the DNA TGTGCCAGCAGGCCTGGACAGGGGGGGAACACCGGGGAGCTGTTTTTT.

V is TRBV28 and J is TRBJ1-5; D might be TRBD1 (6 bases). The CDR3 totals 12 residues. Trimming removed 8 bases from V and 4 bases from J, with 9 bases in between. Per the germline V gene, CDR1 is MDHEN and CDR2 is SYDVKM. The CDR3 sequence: CASGQSNQPQHF. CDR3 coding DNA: TGTGCCAGCGGACAGTCAAATCAGCCCCAGCATTTT.

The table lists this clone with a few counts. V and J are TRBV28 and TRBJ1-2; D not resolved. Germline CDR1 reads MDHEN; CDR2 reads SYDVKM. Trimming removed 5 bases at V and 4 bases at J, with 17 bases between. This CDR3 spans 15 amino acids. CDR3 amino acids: CASSPQELRSYGYTF. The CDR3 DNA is TGTGCCAGCAGTCCCCAAGAGTTACGGAGCTATGGCTACACCTTC.

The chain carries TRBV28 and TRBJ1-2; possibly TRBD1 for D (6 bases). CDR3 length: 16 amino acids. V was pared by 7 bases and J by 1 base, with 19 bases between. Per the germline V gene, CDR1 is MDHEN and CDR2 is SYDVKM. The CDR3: CASNPGGGGGNYGYTF. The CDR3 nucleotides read TGTGCCAGCAACCCCGGGGGAGGGGGTGGTAACTATGGCTACACCTTC.

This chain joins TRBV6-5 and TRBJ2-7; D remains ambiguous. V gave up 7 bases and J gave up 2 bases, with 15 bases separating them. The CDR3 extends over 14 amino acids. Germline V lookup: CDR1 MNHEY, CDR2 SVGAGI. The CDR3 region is CASITGTPPYEQYF. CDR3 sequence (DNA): TGTGCCAGCATAACCGGAACGCCTCCCTACGAGCAGTACTTC.

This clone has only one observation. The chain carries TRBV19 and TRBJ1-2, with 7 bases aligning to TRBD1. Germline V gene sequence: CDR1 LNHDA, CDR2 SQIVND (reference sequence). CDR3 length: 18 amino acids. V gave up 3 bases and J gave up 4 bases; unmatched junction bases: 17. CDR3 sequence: CASSIPWTGARYVYGYTF. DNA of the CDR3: TGTGCCAGTAGTATCCCTTGGACAGGCGCTCGGTATGTCTATGGCTACACCTTC.

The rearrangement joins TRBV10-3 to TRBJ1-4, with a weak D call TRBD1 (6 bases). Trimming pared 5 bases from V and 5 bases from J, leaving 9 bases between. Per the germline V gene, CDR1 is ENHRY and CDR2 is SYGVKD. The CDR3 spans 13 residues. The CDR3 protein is CAISTGLNEKLFF. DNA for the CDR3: TGTGCCATCAGTACAGGGCTCAATGAAAAACTGTTTTTT.

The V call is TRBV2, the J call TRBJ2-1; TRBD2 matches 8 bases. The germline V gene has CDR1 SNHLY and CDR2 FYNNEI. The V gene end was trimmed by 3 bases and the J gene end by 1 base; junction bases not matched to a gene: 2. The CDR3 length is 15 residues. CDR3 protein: CASSEGLGSYNEQFF. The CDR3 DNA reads TGTGCCAGCAGTGAGGGACTAGGGTCCTACAATGAGCAGTTCTTC.

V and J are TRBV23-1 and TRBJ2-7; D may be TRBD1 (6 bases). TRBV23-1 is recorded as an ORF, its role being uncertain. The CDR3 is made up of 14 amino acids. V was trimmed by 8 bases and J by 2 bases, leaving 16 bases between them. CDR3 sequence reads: CASGLGQPPYEQYF. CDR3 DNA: TGCGCCAGCGGCTTGGGACAACCCCCCTACGAGCAGTACTTC.

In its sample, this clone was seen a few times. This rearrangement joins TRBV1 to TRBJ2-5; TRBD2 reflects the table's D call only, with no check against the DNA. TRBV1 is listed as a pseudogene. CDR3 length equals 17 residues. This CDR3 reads CTSSRTGTSGSGETQYF. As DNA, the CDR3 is TGCACCAGCAGCCGCACCGGGACTAGCGGGAGCGGAGAGACCCAGTACTTC.

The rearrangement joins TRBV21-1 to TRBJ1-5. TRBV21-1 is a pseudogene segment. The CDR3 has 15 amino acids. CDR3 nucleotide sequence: TGTGCCAGCAGTCCGCGTGGGGAGGTGGGTCAGCCCCAGCATTTT. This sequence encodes CASSPRGEVGQPQHF.

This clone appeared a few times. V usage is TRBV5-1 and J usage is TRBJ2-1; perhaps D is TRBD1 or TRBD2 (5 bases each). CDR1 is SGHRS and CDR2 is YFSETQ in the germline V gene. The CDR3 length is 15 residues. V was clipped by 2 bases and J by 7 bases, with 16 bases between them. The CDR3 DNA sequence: TGCGCCAGCAGCTTAGGGGACCTCCAGGGTAATGAGCAGTTCTTC. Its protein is CASSLGDLQGNEQFF.

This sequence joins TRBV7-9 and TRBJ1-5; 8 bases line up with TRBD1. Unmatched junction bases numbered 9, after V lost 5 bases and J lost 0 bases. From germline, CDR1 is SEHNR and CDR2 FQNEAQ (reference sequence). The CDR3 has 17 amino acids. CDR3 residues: CASSPGQDSYSNQPQHF. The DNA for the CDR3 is TGTGCCAGCAGCCCGGGACAGGACTCATATAGCAATCAGCCCCAGCATTTT.

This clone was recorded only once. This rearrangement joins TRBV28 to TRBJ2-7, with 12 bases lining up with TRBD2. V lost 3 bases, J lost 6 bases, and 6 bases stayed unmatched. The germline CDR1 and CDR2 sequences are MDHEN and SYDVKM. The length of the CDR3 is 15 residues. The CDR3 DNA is TGTGCCAGCAGTTTTAACGGACTAGCGGGAATCGAGCAGTACTTC. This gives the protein CASSFNGLAGIEQYF.

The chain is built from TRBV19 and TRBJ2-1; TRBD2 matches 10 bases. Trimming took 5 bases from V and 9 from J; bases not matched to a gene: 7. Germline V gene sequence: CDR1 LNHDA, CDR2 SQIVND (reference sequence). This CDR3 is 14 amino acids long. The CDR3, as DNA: TGTGCCAGTAGTCGCCTAGCGGGAGCCCTTGAGCAGTTCTTC. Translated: CASSRLAGALEQFF.

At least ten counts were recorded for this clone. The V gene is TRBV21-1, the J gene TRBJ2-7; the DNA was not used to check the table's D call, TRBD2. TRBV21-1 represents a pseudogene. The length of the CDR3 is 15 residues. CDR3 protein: CASSKATGGPYEQYF. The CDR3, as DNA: TGTGCCAGCAGCAAAGCCACGGGAGGGCCGTACGAGCAGTACTTC.

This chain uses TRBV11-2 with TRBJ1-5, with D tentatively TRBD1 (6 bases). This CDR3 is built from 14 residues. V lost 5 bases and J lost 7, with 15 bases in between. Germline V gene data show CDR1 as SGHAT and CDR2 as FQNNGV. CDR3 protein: CASSLRGYGQPQHF. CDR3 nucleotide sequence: TGTGCCAGCAGCCTAAGGGGGTACGGGCAGCCCCAGCATTTT.

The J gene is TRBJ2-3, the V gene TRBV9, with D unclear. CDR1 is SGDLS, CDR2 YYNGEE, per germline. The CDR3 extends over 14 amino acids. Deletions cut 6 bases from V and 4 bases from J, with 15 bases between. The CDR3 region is CASMSLERADTQYF. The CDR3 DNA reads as TGTGCCAGCATGAGCCTTGAACGAGCAGATACGCAGTATTTT.

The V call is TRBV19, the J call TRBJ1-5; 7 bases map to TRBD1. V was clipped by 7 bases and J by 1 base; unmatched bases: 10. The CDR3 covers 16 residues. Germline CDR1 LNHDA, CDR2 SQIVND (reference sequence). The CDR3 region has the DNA TGTGCCAGTATGGACAGGTTGGGGGTCAGCAATCAGCCCCAGCATTTT. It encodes CASMDRLGVSNQPQHF.

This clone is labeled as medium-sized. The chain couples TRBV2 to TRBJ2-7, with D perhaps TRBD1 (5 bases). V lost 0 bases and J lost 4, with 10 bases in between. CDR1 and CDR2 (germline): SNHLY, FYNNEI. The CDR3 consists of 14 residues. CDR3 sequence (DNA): TGTGCCAGCAGTGAAGCGGGCGGACAATACGAGCAGTACTTC. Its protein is CASSEAGGQYEQYF.

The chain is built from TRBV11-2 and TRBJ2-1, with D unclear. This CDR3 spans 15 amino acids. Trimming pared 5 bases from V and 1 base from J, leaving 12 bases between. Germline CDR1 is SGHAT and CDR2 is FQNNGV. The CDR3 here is CASSRRTASYNEQFF. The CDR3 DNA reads TGTGCCAGCAGCCGACGGACCGCTTCCTACAATGAGCAGTTCTTC. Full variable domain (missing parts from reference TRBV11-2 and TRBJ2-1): EAGVAQSPRYKIIEKRQSVAFWCNPISGHATLYWYQQILGQGPKLLIQFQNNGVVDDSQLPKDRFSAERLKGVDSTLKIQPAKLEDSAVYLCASSRRTASYNEQFFGPGTRLTVL.

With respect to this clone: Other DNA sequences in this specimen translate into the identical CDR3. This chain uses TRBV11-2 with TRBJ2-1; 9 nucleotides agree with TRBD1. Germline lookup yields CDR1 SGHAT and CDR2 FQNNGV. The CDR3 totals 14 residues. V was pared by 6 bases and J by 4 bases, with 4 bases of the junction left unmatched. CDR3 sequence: CASSSGQGYNEQFF. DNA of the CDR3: TGTGCCAGCAGTAGTGGACAGGGGTACAATGAGCAGTTCTTC.

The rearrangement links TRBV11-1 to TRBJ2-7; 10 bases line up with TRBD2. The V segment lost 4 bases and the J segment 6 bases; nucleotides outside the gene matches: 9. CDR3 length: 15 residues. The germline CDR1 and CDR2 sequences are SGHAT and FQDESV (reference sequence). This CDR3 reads CASSYRGGLASEQYF. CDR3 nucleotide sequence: TGTGCCAGCAGCTACCGAGGGGGACTAGCGAGCGAGCAGTACTTC.

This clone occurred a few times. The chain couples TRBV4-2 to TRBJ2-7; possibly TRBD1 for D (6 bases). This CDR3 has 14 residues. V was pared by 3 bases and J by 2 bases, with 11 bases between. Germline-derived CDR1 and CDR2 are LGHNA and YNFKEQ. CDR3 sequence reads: CASSQDTGTYEQYF. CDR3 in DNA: TGTGCCAGCAGCCAGGACACAGGGACCTACGAGCAGTACTTC.